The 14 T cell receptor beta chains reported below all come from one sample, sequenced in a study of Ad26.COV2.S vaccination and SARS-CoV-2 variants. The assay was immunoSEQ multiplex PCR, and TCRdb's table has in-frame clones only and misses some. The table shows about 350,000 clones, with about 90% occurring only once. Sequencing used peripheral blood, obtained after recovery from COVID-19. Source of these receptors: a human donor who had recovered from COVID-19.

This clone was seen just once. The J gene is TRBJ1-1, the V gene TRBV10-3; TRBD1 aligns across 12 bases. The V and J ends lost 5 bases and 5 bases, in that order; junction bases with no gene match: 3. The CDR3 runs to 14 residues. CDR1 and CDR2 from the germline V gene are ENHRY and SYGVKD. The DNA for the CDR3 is TGTGCCATCAGTTCGGGACAGGGGGCGACTGAAGCTTTCTTT. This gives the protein CAISSGQGATEAFF.

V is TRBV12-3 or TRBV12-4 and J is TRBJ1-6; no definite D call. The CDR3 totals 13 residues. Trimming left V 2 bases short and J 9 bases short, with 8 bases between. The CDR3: CASSLSAGSPLHF. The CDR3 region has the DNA TGTGCCAGCAGTTTATCGGCGGGTTCACCCCTCCACTTT.

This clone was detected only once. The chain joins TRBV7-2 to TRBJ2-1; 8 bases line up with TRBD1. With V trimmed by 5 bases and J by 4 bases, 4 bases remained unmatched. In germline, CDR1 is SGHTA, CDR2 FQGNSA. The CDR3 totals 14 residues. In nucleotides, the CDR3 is TGTGCCAGCAGCCAGGACAGGGCGTACAATGAGCAGTTCTTC. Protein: CASSQDRAYNEQFF.

In DNA form, the CDR3 reads TGCGCCAGCAGCCAAATAGGGCTAGCGGGGAGCACAGATACGCAGTATTTT. Translating gives CASSQIGLAGSTDTQYF. This chain connects TRBV4-1 to TRBJ2-3; 9 bases match TRBD2. CDR1 and CDR2 from the germline V gene are MGHRA and YSYEKL. There are 17 residues in the CDR3. The junction had 6 bases not matched to a gene; V was cut back by 2 bases and J by 0 bases.

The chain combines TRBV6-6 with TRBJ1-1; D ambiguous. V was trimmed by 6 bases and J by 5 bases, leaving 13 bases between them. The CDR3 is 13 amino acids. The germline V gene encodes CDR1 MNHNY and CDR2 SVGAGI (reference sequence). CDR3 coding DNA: TGTGCCAGCAGACTCGACGTTGGGACTGAAGCTTTCTTT. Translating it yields CASRLDVGTEAFF.

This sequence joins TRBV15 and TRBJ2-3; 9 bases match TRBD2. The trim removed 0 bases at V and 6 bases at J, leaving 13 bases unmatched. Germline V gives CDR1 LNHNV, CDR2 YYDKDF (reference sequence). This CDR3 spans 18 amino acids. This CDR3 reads CATSRDHRLAGFLDTQYF. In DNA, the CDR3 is TGTGCCACCAGCAGAGATCATCGTCTAGCGGGGTTTTTGGATACGCAGTATTTT.

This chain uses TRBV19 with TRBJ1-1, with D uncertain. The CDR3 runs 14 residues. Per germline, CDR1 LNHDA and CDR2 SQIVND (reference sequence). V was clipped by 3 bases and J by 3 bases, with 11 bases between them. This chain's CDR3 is CASSIGQIHTEAFF. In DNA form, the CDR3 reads TGTGCCAGTAGTATTGGGCAGATTCACACTGAAGCTTTCTTT.

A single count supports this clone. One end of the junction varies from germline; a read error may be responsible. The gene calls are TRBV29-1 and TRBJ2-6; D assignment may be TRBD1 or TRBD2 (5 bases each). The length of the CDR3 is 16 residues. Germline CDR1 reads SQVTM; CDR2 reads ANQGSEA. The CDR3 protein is CSVLGTETSGVNVLTF. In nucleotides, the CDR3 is TGCAGCGTTCTAGGGACCGAAACCTCTGGGGTCAACGTCCTGACTTTC.

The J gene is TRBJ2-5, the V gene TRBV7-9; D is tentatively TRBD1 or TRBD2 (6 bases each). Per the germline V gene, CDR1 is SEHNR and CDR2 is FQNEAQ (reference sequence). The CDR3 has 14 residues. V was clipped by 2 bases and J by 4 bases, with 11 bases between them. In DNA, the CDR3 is TGTGCCAGCAGCTTATTGGAGGGGGGAGAGACCCAGTACTTC. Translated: CASSLLEGGETQYF.

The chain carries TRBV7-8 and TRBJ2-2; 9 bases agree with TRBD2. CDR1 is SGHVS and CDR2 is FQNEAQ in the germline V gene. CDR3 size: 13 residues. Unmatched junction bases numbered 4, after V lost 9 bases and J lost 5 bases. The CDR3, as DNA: TGTGCCAGTGGGACTAGCCGAACCGGGGAGCTGTTTTTT. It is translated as CASGTSRTGELFF.

CDR3: CASNPGTVANYGYTF. CDR3 sequence (DNA): TGTGCCAGCAACCCGGGGACAGTAGCTAACTATGGCTACACCTTC. This chain connects TRBV3-1 (or the pseudogene TRBV3-2) to TRBJ1-2; TRBD1 agrees at 7 bases. This CDR3 region has 15 residues. J lost 0 bases, V lost 7 bases, and 8 bases had no gene match. Germline V gives CDR1 LGHDT, CDR2 YNNKEL (reference sequence).

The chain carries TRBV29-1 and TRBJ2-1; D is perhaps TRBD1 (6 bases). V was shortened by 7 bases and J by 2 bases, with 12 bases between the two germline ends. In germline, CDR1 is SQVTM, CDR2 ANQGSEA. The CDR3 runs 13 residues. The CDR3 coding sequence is TGCAGCGCTGGGGACACCGCCTACAATGAGCAGTTCTTC. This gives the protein CSAGDTAYNEQFF.

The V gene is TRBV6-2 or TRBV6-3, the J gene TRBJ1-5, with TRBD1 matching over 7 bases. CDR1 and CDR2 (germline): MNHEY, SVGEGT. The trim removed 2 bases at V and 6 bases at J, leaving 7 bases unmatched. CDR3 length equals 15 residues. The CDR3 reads CASSYQTGAGQPQHF. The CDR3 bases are TGTGCCAGCAGTTACCAAACAGGGGCTGGTCAGCCCCAGCATTTT.

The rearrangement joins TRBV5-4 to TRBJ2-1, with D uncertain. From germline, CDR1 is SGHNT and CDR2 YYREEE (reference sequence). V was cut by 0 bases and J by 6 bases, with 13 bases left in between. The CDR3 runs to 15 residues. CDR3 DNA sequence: TGTGCCAGCAGCTTGGTCCCACCCCGGGTCAATGAGCAGTTCTTC. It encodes CASSLVPPRVNEQFF.